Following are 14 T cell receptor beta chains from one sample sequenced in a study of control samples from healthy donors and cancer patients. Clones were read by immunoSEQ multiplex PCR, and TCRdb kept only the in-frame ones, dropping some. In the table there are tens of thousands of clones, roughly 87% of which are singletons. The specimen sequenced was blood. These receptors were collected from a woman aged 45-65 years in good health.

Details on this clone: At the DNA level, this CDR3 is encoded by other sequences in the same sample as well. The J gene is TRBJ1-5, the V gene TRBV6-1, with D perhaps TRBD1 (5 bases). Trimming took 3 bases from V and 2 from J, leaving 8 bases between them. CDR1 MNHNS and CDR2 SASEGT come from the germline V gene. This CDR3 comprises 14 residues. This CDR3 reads CASSEGGGNQPQHF. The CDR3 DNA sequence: TGTGCCAGCAGTGAGGGGGGAGGCAATCAGCCCCAGCATTTT.

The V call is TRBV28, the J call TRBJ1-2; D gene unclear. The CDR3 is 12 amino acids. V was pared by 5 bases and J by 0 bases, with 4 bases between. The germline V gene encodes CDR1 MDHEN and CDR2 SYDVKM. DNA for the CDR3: TGTGCCAGCAGTGGAACTAACTATGGCTACACCTTC. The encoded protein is CASSGTNYGYTF.

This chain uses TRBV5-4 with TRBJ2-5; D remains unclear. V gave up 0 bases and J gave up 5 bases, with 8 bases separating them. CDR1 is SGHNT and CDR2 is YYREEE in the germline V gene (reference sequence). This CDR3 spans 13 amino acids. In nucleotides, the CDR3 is TGTGCCAGCAGCTTGGACAGTGGGGAGACCCAGTACTTC. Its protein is CASSLDSGETQYF.

The CDR3 region is CASSMGQDLYEQYF. Here the CDR3 DNA reads TGTGCCAGTAGTATGGGACAGGACCTCTACGAGCAGTACTTC. The chain employs TRBV19 and TRBJ2-7, with 8 bases aligning to TRBD1. The CDR3 is made up of 14 amino acids. In germline, CDR1 is LNHDA, CDR2 SQIVND (reference sequence). With 3 bases clipped from V and 3 bases from J, the junction kept 4 bases outside the gene matches.

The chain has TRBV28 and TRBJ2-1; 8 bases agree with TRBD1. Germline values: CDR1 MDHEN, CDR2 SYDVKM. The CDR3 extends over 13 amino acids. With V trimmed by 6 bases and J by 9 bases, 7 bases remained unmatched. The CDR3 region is CASSTGGWGEQFF. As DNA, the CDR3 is TGTGCCAGCAGCACAGGGGGTTGGGGTGAGCAGTTCTTC.

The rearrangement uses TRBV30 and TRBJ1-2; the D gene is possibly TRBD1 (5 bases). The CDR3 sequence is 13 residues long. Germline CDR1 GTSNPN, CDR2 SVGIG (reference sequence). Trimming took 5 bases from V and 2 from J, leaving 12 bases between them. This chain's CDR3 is CAWFDRVNYGYTF. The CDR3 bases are TGTGCCTGGTTCGACAGAGTGAACTATGGCTACACCTTC.

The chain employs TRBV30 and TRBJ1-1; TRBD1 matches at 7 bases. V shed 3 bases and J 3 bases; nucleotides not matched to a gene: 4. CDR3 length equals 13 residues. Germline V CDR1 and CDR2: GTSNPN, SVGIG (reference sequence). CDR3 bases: TGTGCCTGGAGCATTACAGGGGACACTGAAGCTTTCTTT. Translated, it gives CAWSITGDTEAFF.

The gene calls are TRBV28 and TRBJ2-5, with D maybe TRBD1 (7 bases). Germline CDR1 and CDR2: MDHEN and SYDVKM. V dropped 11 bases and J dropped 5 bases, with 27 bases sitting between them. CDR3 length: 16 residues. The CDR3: CAANGGPTGPRETQYF. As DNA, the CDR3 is TGTGCCGCGAATGGGGGGCCGACAGGGCCGCGGGAGACCCAGTACTTC.

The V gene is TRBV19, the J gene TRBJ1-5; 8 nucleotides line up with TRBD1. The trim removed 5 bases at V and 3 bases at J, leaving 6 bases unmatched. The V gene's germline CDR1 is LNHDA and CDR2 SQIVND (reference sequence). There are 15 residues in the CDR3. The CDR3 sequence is CASSGTGGANQPQHF. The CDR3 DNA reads TGTGCCAGTAGTGGAACAGGGGGGGCCAATCAGCCCCAGCATTTT.

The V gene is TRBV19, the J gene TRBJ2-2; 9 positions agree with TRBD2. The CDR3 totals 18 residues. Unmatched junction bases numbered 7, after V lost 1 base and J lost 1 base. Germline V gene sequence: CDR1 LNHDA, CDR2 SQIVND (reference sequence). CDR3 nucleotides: TGTGCCAGTAGTATAGTAGGGCGGGAGGGCCGGAACACCGGGGAGCTGTTTTTT. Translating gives CASSIVGREGRNTGELFF.

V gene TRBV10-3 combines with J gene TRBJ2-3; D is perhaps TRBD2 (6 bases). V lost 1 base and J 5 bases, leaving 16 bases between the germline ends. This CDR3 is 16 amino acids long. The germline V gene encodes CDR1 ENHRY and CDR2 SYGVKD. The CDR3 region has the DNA TGTGCCATCAGTGAGTACGCGGGGCCCGGACGAGATACGCAGTATTTT. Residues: CAISEYAGPGRDTQYF.

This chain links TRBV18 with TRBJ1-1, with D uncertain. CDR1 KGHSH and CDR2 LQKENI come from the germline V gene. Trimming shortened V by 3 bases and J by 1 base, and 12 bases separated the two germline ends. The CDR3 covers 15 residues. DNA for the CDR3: TGTGCCAGCTCACCCCAGGACGGAGGGAACACTGAAGCTTTCTTT. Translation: CASSPQDGGNTEAFF.

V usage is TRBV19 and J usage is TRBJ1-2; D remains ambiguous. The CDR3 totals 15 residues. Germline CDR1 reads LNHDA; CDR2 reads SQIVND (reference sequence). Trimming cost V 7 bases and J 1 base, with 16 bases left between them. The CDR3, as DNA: TGTGCCAGTAAACCCCTGGGAGTGGATAACTATGGCTACACCTTC. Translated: CASKPLGVDNYGYTF.

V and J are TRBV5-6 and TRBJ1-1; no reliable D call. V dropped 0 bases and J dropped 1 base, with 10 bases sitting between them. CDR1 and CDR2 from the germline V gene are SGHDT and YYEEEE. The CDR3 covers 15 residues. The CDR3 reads CASSLDGKENTEAFF. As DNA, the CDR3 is TGTGCCAGCAGCTTGGACGGGAAAGAGAACACTGAAGCTTTCTTT.